The 22 T cell receptor beta chains in this list originate from one sample, sequenced in a study of shared clonotypes between healthy human individuals. Assay: immunoSEQ multiplex PCR; the TCRdb copy retains only in-frame clones and omits some. Here the sample spans about 800,000 clones, 90% to 98% being singletons. Naive CD8 populations comprised CD45RO-negative cells positively selected for CCR7, excluding terminally differentiated effector memory CD45RA+ cells. Sequenced: naive CD8+ T cells sorted from blood. Every receptor here comes from a man aged 25 to 40 in good health.

The CDR3 DNA reads TGTGCCAGCAGCTTCCAGGGGTCGCGGGACAGGGGGTACTTC. Its translation is CASSFQGSRDRGYF. The chain recombines TRBV28 with TRBJ2-7, with 10 nucleotides matching TRBD1. CDR1 MDHEN and CDR2 SYDVKM come from the germline V gene. The V gene end was trimmed by 6 bases and the J gene end by 12 bases; junction bases not matched to a gene: 14. There are 14 residues in the CDR3.

The chain joins TRBV15 to TRBJ2-1; 9 positions agree with TRBD1. Germline CDR1 and CDR2: LNHNV and YYDKDF (reference sequence). This CDR3 comprises 15 residues. Trimming at V came to 0 bases and at J to 10 bases, leaving 7 bases not matched to a gene. In DNA form, the CDR3 reads TGTGCCACCAGCAGAGATCAAGGTGGGACAGGGGAGCAGTTCTTC. Its protein is CATSRDQGGTGEQFF. The complete variable domain, with remaining parts taken from reference TRBV15 and TRBJ2-1, reads DAMVIQNPRYQVTQFGKPVTLSCSQTLNHNVMYWYQQKSSQAPKLLFHYYDKDFNNEADTPDNFQSRRPNTSFCFLDIRSPGLGDTAMYLCATSRDQGGTGEQFFGPGTRLTVL.

The V gene is TRBV11-2, the J gene TRBJ1-1; D is undetermined. The CDR3 contains 12 residues. V was shortened by 1 base and J by 6 bases, with 6 bases between the two germline ends. Germline loops: CDR1 SGHAT, CDR2 FQNNGV. The DNA for the CDR3 is TGTGCCAGCAGCTTAGGGTTTGCTGAAGCTTTCTTT. It codes for CASSLGFAEAFF. Using reference TRBV11-2 and TRBJ1-1 for the parts outside the CDR3, the full variable domain is EAGVAQSPRYKIIEKRQSVAFWCNPISGHATLYWYQQILGQGPKLLIQFQNNGVVDDSQLPKDRFSAERLKGVDSTLKIQPAKLEDSAVYLCASSLGFAEAFFGQGTRLTVV.

The rearrangement links TRBV6-1 to TRBJ1-5; D gene uncertain. The V and J ends lost 1 base and 2 bases respectively, with 15 bases between them. The CDR3 extends over 17 amino acids. Germline V CDR1 and CDR2: MNHNS, SASEGT. The CDR3 region has the DNA TGTGCCAGCAGTGAAGGGCGAAAAGTCATAGGCAATCAGCCCCAGCATTTT. Amino acids: CASSEGRKVIGNQPQHF.

This chain's CDR3 is CASSDLPGQGNYGYTF. In DNA, the CDR3 is TGTGCCAGCTCAGACCTACCCGGACAGGGTAACTATGGCTACACCTTC. J is TRBJ1-2 and V is TRBV18, with TRBD1 matching over 8 bases. The CDR3 is 16 residues long. Trimming took 5 bases from V and 1 from J; bases not matched to a gene: 9. From germline, CDR1 is KGHSH and CDR2 LQKENI. Drawing the rest from reference TRBV18 and TRBJ1-2, the complete variable domain is NAGVMQNPRHLVRRRGQEARLRCSPMKGHSHVYWYRQLPEEGLKFMVYLQKENIIDESGMPKERFSAEFPKEGPSILRIQQVVRGDSAAYFCASSDLPGQGNYGYTFGSGTRLTVV.

With respect to this clone: Other DNA variants within this sample encode the same CDR3. The chain joins TRBV28 to TRBJ2-7; D not resolved. Per the germline V gene, CDR1 is MDHEN and CDR2 is SYDVKM. The CDR3 spans 15 residues. Trimming took off 3 bases at V and 2 bases at J, with 14 bases between the two ends. CDR3: CASSFGGSRPYEQYF. The CDR3 nucleotides read TGTGCCAGCAGTTTTGGCGGTTCTAGGCCCTACGAGCAGTACTTC. The full variable domain, rest sourced from reference TRBV28 and TRBJ2-7, is DVKVTQSSRYLVKRTGEKVFLECVQDMDHENMFWYRQDPGLGLRLIYFSYDVKMKEKGDIPEGYSVSREKKERFSLILESASTNQTSMYLCASSFGGSRPYEQYFGPGTRLTVT.

The V and J genes are TRBV6-5 and TRBJ1-2, with 7 bases matching TRBD1. CDR3 length: 12 amino acids. V lost 7 bases and J lost 3; bases outside the gene matches: 2. Germline-derived CDR1 and CDR2 are MNHEY and SVGAGI. CDR3 in amino acids: CASKGQDYGYTF. CDR3 bases: TGTGCCAGCAAAGGACAGGACTATGGCTACACCTTC.

The chain joins TRBV27 to TRBJ2-7; D is perhaps TRBD1 (5 bases). The germline V gene has CDR1 MNHEY and CDR2 SMNVEV (reference sequence). Trimming took 3 bases from V and 2 from J, leaving 14 bases between them. The CDR3 has 15 amino acids. Here the CDR3 DNA reads TGTGCCAGCAGTTTTTATAACAGGTTACCCTACGAGCAGTACTTC. Amino acid sequence: CASSFYNRLPYEQYF.

The chain employs TRBV29-1 and TRBJ1-1, with 7 bases matching TRBD1. CDR3 length: 14 amino acids. Trimming took 1 base from V and 7 from J; bases not matched to a gene: 9. The V gene's germline CDR1 is SQVTM and CDR2 ANQGSEA. DNA for the CDR3: TGCAGCGTTGAAGGCGGCAGGGGGTCAAATGAAGCTTTCTTT. Residues: CSVEGGRGSNEAFF.

The V call is TRBV9, the J call TRBJ2-7, with D possibly TRBD2 on 5 matching bases. CDR3 length equals 13 residues. V was shortened by 2 bases and J by 4 bases, with 10 bases between the two germline ends. CDR1 is SGDLS, CDR2 YYNGEE, per germline. The chain's CDR3 is CASSVQEGYEQYF. The DNA of the CDR3 is TGTGCCAGCAGCGTGCAAGAGGGTTACGAGCAGTACTTC. The complete variable domain, with remaining parts taken from reference TRBV9 and TRBJ2-7, reads DSGVTQTPKHLITATGQRVTLRCSPRSGDLSVYWYQQSLDQGLQFLIQYYNGEERAKGNILERFSAQQFPDLHSELNLSSLELGDSALYFCASSVQEGYEQYFGPGTRLTVT.

V is TRBV7-3 and J is TRBJ2-3; D uncertain. CDR1 is SGHTA, CDR2 FQGTGA, per germline. V was trimmed by 4 bases and J by 6 bases, leaving 11 bases between them. The CDR3 is 13 residues long. This CDR3 reads CASSSHTDDTQYF. CDR3 bases: TGTGCCAGCAGCTCGCACACCGACGATACGCAGTATTTT.

The chain has TRBV27 and TRBJ2-1, with a weak D call TRBD1 (5 bases). The CDR3 is 15 residues long. Germline V gene lookup returns CDR1 MNHEY and CDR2 SMNVEV (reference sequence). V was shortened by 3 bases and J by 2 bases, with 11 bases between the two germline ends. The CDR3 nucleotides are TGTGCCAGCAGTTTGGGGCAGACAACCTACAATGAGCAGTTCTTC. It is translated as CASSLGQTTYNEQFF.

This chain links TRBV4-1 with TRBJ2-7; possible D gene TRBD2, 5 bases. CDR3 length: 18 amino acids. V lost 2 bases, J lost 1 base, and 21 bases lay in between. CDR1 is MGHRA and CDR2 is YSYEKL in the germline V gene. The CDR3 DNA sequence: TGCGCCAGCAGCCAACATGTGCCCAGCGGAGACTTATCCTACGAGCAGTACTTC. It codes for CASSQHVPSGDLSYEQYF.

The rearrangement links TRBV9 to TRBJ2-3; D perhaps matches TRBD1 (5 bases). The germline gives CDR1 SGDLS, CDR2 YYNGEE. The V and J ends lost 3 bases and 3 bases respectively, with 14 bases between them. CDR3 length: 15 amino acids. The CDR3 coding sequence is TGTGCCAGCAGCGCAGGGCCTAGAGGTACAGATACGCAGTATTTT. Translated, it gives CASSAGPRGTDTQYF.

The rearrangement joins TRBV29-1 to TRBJ2-7; possibly TRBD1 for D (6 bases). The CDR3 is made up of 13 amino acids. V was shortened by 3 bases and J by 3 bases, with 12 bases between the two germline ends. The V gene's germline CDR1 is SQVTM and CDR2 ANQGSEA. CDR3 DNA: TGCAGCGTTGAGGGGACACTGGGCTACGAGCAGTACTTC. Translation gives CSVEGTLGYEQYF.

This clone was detected only a few times. The chain couples TRBV12-2 to TRBJ1-2; the table's TRBD1 call for D was not verified on the DNA. TRBV12-2 is annotated as a pseudogene. This CDR3 comprises 15 residues. CDR3 sequence (DNA): TGTGCAAGTCGAAACAGGGGGCGTGAGTACTATGGCTACACCTTC. This sequence encodes CASRNRGREYYGYTF.

In DNA form, the CDR3 reads TGTGCCACCAGCAGATTTGGGACAGACAATCAGCCCCAGCATTTT. Its protein product is CATSRFGTDNQPQHF. The chain has TRBV15 and TRBJ1-5, with 7 bases fitting TRBD1. Per the germline V gene, CDR1 is LNHNV and CDR2 is YYDKDF (reference sequence). Trimming at V came to 2 bases and at J to 3 bases, leaving 4 bases not matched to a gene. CDR3 size: 15 residues.

This sequence joins TRBV7-9 and TRBJ2-1; D unclear. The germline V gene has CDR1 SEHNR and CDR2 FQNEAQ (reference sequence). Trimming shortened V by 11 bases and J by 1 base, and 12 bases separated the two germline ends. The CDR3 extends over 13 amino acids. CDR3 coding DNA: TGTGCCGGCCGGGTTCCTTCCTACAATGAGCAGTTCTTC. Encoded protein: CAGRVPSYNEQFF.

The J gene is TRBJ2-1, the V gene TRBV2; TRBD2 agrees at 14 bases. The CDR3 runs 16 residues. Germline loops: CDR1 SNHLY, CDR2 FYNNEI. Unmatched junction bases numbered 8, after V lost 6 bases and J lost 7 bases. In DNA, the CDR3 is TGTGCCAGCAGCAAAGGGACTAGCGGGAGAGGTAATGAGCAGTTCTTC. This translates into CASSKGTSGRGNEQFF.

The chain couples TRBV9 to TRBJ1-2; D is perhaps TRBD1 (5 bases). CDR3 length: 13 residues. Per germline, CDR1 SGDLS and CDR2 YYNGEE. The V and J ends lost 3 bases and 8 bases respectively, with 14 bases between them. The CDR3 coding sequence is TGTGCCAGCAGCGGGACACTTTCGGAGGGCTACACCTTC. Its protein product is CASSGTLSEGYTF.

This sequence joins TRBV9 and TRBJ2-2, with D unclear. The ends were cut back, 3 bases at V and 4 bases at J, with 4 bases in the middle. Germline V lookup: CDR1 SGDLS, CDR2 YYNGEE. The CDR3 contains 12 residues. In DNA, the CDR3 is TGTGCCAGCAGCGGTTTCACCGGGGAGCTGTTTTTT. Translation gives CASSGFTGELFF.

The chain's CDR3 is CACGASGSYEQYF. The DNA for the CDR3 is TGTGCCTGTGGGGCTAGCGGCTCCTACGAGCAGTACTTC. The V and J genes are TRBV2 and TRBJ2-7, with TRBD2 matching over 7 bases. This CDR3 has 13 amino acids. Germline trimming cut 11 bases from V and 0 bases from J; bases unmatched to any gene: 7. In germline, CDR1 is SNHLY, CDR2 FYNNEI.